A single sample is the source of the 16 T cell receptor beta chains below, sequenced in a study of T cells in narcolepsy. TCRdb's copy holds only in-frame clones and misses some; the assay was immunoSEQ multiplex PCR. The table includes about 18,000 clones, 70% to 90% detected once. Material: memory (CD45RA-) CD4+ T cells from blood. These receptors came from a human donor in good health.

The chain recombines TRBV6-1 with TRBJ1-2; D call uncertain. Trimming shortened V by 5 bases and J by 2 bases, and 12 bases separated the two germline ends. The CDR3 consists of 14 residues. Germline V lookup: CDR1 MNHNS, CDR2 SASEGT. CDR3 sequence: CASSPRTENYGYTF. In DNA, the CDR3 is TGTGCCAGCAGTCCCCGGACTGAGAACTATGGCTACACCTTC.

The chain uses TRBV12-5 and TRBJ1-2; D perhaps matches TRBD1 (5 bases). CDR1 and CDR2 (germline): LGHNT, FRNRAP. The length of the CDR3 is 15 residues. V gave up 6 bases and J gave up 4 bases, with 18 bases separating them. CDR3 residues: CASGSSRGPIYGYTF. Written as DNA, the CDR3 is TGTGCTAGTGGCTCGAGTCGGGGCCCCATCTATGGCTACACCTTC.

The genes are TRBV5-5 and TRBJ2-7; D perhaps matches TRBD1 (5 bases). Germline loops: CDR1 SGHKS, CDR2 YYEKEE (reference sequence). The CDR3 totals 14 residues. The V end was cut by 3 bases, the J end by 0 bases, with 10 bases between. The CDR3 DNA reads as TGTGCCAGCAGCTGGACACCGTCCTCCTACGAGCAGTACTTC. Its protein is CASSWTPSSYEQYF.

The chain couples TRBV6-5 to TRBJ1-6; D is uncertain. Germline values: CDR1 MNHEY, CDR2 SVGAGI. Deletions cut 5 bases from V and 8 bases from J, with 13 bases between. This CDR3 contains 14 residues. The CDR3 region is CASSDVFSDSPLHF. For the CDR3, the DNA is TGTGCCAGCAGTGACGTGTTTAGTGATTCACCCCTCCACTTT.

The J gene is TRBJ2-7, the V gene TRBV5-4; D tentatively fits TRBD1 or TRBD2 (5 bases each). V was pared by 0 bases and J by 5 bases, with 9 bases between. Germline V gives CDR1 SGHNT, CDR2 YYREEE (reference sequence). There are 13 residues in the CDR3. As DNA, the CDR3 is TGTGCCAGCAGCTTGGATGAGGGGAACGAGCAGTACTTC. Translating it yields CASSLDEGNEQYF.

This chain connects TRBV11-3 to TRBJ1-1; D is unclear. Deletions cut 5 bases from V and 0 bases from J, with 7 bases between. This CDR3 comprises 13 residues. Germline CDR1 reads SGHNT; CDR2 reads YENEEA. CDR3 in DNA: TGTGCCAGCAGCCCCCACATGAACACTGAAGCTTTCTTT. Amino acid sequence: CASSPHMNTEAFF.

The chain is built from TRBV7-9 and TRBJ1-3; 8 positions match TRBD1. Germline assignment: CDR1 SEHNR and CDR2 FQNEAQ (reference sequence). This CDR3 is built from 14 residues. The V gene end was trimmed by 7 bases and the J gene end by 2 bases; junction bases not matched to a gene: 4. The CDR3 coding sequence is TGTGCCAGCACCAAACAGGGGGCTGGAAACACCATATATTTT. Translation: CASTKQGAGNTIYF.

The chain carries TRBV5-6 and TRBJ2-2; 13 nucleotides align to TRBD2. This CDR3 is built from 17 residues. The V gene's germline CDR1 is SGHDT and CDR2 YYEEEE. Trimming cost V 2 bases and J 5 bases; bases outside gene matches: 6. DNA of the CDR3: TGTGCCAGCAGCTTCGATAGGACTAGCGGGGGAACCGGGGAGCTGTTTTTT. Its protein is CASSFDRTSGGTGELFF.

This clone was observed a single time. The V and J genes are TRBV7-4 and TRBJ1-1; D is ambiguous. This CDR3 has 17 residues. Trimming pared 3 bases from V and 3 bases from J, leaving 20 bases between. The germline V gene has CDR1 SGHVT and CDR2 SQSDAQ. The CDR3 DNA reads as TGTGCCAGCAGCTTGGAGCCCCCCTACGTGGACTACACTGAAGCTTTCTTT. Its translation is CASSLEPPYVDYTEAFF. The full variable domain, in which reference TRBV7-4 and TRBJ1-1 provide the parts outside the CDR3, is GAGVSQSPRYKVAKRGRDVALRCDSISGHVTLYWYRQTLGQGSEVLTYSQSDAQRDKSGRPSGRFSAERPERSVSTLKIQRTEQGDSAVYLCASSLEPPYVDYTEAFFGQGTRLTVV.

The genes are TRBV30 and TRBJ1-4; D remains unclear. The V gene lost 2 bases and the J gene lost 0 bases, with 13 bases spanning the gap. The CDR3 consists of 16 residues. Germline V CDR1 and CDR2: GTSNPN, SVGIG (reference sequence). CDR3 DNA sequence: TGTGCCTGGAGTCGGGGTGGGCTCGCAACTAATGAAAAACTGTTTTTT. Amino acid sequence: CAWSRGGLATNEKLFF.

The CDR3 DNA sequence: TGTGCCAGCAGCTCCTGGACTAGGAGGGAGACCCAGTACTTC. It encodes CASSSWTRRETQYF. V is TRBV5-6 and J is TRBJ2-5; 7 bases match TRBD2. V lost 3 bases and J lost 5; bases outside the gene matches: 7. The CDR3 consists of 14 residues. Germline V gene data show CDR1 as SGHDT and CDR2 as YYEEEE.

The genes are TRBV19 and TRBJ2-1; D may be TRBD2 (5 bases). Deletions cut 3 bases from V and 9 bases from J, with 9 bases between. CDR3 length equals 12 residues. From germline, CDR1 is LNHDA and CDR2 SQIVND (reference sequence). The CDR3 DNA follows: TGTGCCAGTAGTATGAGAGAGGGTGAGCAGTTCTTC. Its protein is CASSMREGEQFF.

This rearrangement joins TRBV21-1 to TRBJ2-5. TRBV21-1 constitutes a pseudogene. There are 14 residues in the CDR3. CDR3 in DNA: TGTGCCAGCAGCAAACTCGGCAGTAAAGTGACCCAGTACTTC. Residues: CASSKLGSKVTQYF.

The rearrangement links TRBV6-5 to TRBJ1-1; D gene uncertain. In germline, CDR1 is MNHEY, CDR2 SVGAGI. This CDR3 comprises 12 residues. Trimming removed 2 bases from V and 7 bases from J, with 8 bases in between. The CDR3 loop is CASSYRAGEAFF. CDR3 nucleotides: TGTGCCAGCAGTTACAGGGCAGGTGAAGCTTTCTTT.

The chain uses TRBV7-9 and TRBJ1-1; D is undetermined. This CDR3 is built from 14 residues. Germline CDR1 is SEHNR and CDR2 is FQNEAQ (reference sequence). V shed 5 bases and J shed 2 bases, with 12 bases lying between them. Here the CDR3 DNA reads TGTGCCAGCAGCCAATCTCGTGACAACACTGAAGCTTTCTTT. This codes for CASSQSRDNTEAFF.

V and J are TRBV6-4 and TRBJ1-1; 7 bases line up with TRBD1. The CDR3 is 15 amino acids. Germline V gene sequence: CDR1 MRHNA, CDR2 SNTAGT. V lost 8 bases, J lost 7 bases, and 16 bases stayed unmatched. The CDR3 nucleotides read TGTGCCAGCCCCCTTAAAACAGGGGCAGAAGATGAAGCTTTCTTT. It yields the protein CASPLKTGAEDEAFF.